Listed here are 6 T cell receptor beta chains from one sample, sequenced in a study of T cell responses to AZD1222 COVID-19 vaccine. Here immunoSEQ multiplex PCR was the method, and the copy in TCRdb shows in-frame clones only, minus some. The sample carries 90,000 to 150,000 clones, about 87% recorded once. The specimen was peripheral blood, collected on day 0 of AZD1222 vaccination. The origin of the receptors is an adult in good health.

V gene TRBV6-4 combines with J gene TRBJ2-1; 7 positions agree with TRBD2. Germline V gene data show CDR1 as MRHNA and CDR2 as SNTAGT. The length of the CDR3 is 15 residues. The trim removed 1 base at V and 2 bases at J, leaving 2 bases unmatched. The CDR3 DNA reads as TGTGCCAGCAGTGACTTGGCGGGGGCCTACAATGAGCAGTTCTTC. This gives the protein CASSDLAGAYNEQFF.

This chain uses TRBV3-1 (or the pseudogene TRBV3-2) with TRBJ1-3, with no clear D. Germline values: CDR1 LGHDT, CDR2 YNNKEL (reference sequence). The CDR3 spans 14 residues. V was clipped by 5 bases and J by 4 bases, with 12 bases between them. CDR3 protein: CASSSTTRGNTIYF. The CDR3 DNA is TGTGCCAGCAGCTCGACGACGCGAGGAAACACCATATATTTT.

J is TRBJ2-2 and V is TRBV18, with TRBD1 matching over 7 bases. The CDR3 is 17 amino acids. The V segment lost 2 bases and the J segment 0 bases; nucleotides outside the gene matches: 6. The germline CDR1 and CDR2 sequences are KGHSH and LQKENI. The CDR3 DNA is TGTGCCAGCTCACCATTACCCACAGGGGCGAACACCGGGGAGCTGTTTTTT. Its translation is CASSPLPTGANTGELFF. The whole variable domain, filled in from reference TRBV18 and TRBJ2-2, reads NAGVMQNPRHLVRRRGQEARLRCSPMKGHSHVYWYRQLPEEGLKFMVYLQKENIIDESGMPKERFSAEFPKEGPSILRIQQVVRGDSAAYFCASSPLPTGANTGELFFGEGSRLTVL.

The V gene is TRBV29-1, the J gene TRBJ2-1; D not certain. The V end lost 4 bases, the J end lost 5 bases, and 3 bases lay between the germline ends. Germline V gene sequence: CDR1 SQVTM, CDR2 ANQGSEA. The CDR3 has 10 residues. This chain's CDR3 is CSVGDNEQFF. CDR3 nucleotide sequence: TGCAGCGTTGGGGACAATGAGCAGTTCTTC.

CDR3 nucleotide sequence: TGTGCCAGCGCGGGACAGGTCGGGGGAAACACCATATATTTT. Its protein product is CASAGQVGGNTIYF. J is TRBJ1-3 and V is TRBV6-5; 8 nucleotides line up with TRBD1. Trimming removed 8 bases from V and 4 bases from J; junction bases left unmatched: 7. Germline CDR1 is MNHEY and CDR2 is SVGAGI. The CDR3 is made up of 14 amino acids.

This clone was counted once. V usage is TRBV3-1 (or the pseudogene TRBV3-2) and J usage is TRBJ1-1; TRBD1 agrees at 7 bases. The CDR3 is 15 residues long. Germline-derived CDR1 and CDR2 are LGHDT and YNNKEL (reference sequence). V was pared by 0 bases and J by 4 bases, with 5 bases of the junction left unmatched. This chain's CDR3 is CASSQDHQGGTEAFF. The CDR3 nucleotides read TGTGCCAGCAGCCAAGATCACCAGGGGGGCACTGAAGCTTTCTTT.